A single T cell receptor (beta chain) is shown here with its context. TCRdb used MiXCR to reprocess the 5' RACE reads, holding one entry per CDR3 protein. The sample yields about 40,000 distinct CDR3 sequences, approximately 23% seen once. The sorted Tregs were CD4+CD25+CD127-/low cells. Germline V gene lookup returns CDR1 SGHTA and CDR2 FQGNSA. This CDR3 is built from 15 residues. With V trimmed by 4 bases and J by 8 bases, 11 bases remained unmatched. The source of this sequence is a female donor with breast cancer. This chain joins TRBV7-2 and TRBJ2-3; 8 bases fit TRBD1. Sequencing was carried out using Tregs sorted from a lymph node. CDR3 residues: CASSSDREIRGTQYF. Here the CDR3 DNA reads TGTGCCAGCAGCTCGGACAGGGAGATCAGGGGTACGCAGTATTTT.